This T cell receptor beta chain was identified during a study of TIL therapy for anti-PD-1-resistant metastatic lung cancer. Turning to the study itself: Tumors carried a median about 1.5 non-synonymous mutations per megabase.

V shed 3 bases and J 4 bases; nucleotides not matched to a gene: 5. The V gene's germline CDR1 is KGHSH and CDR2 LQKENI. This CDR3 has 14 residues. Time point specified: pre-treatment sample, taken before nivolumab and TIL therapy. Most excised metastases sampled were pleural nodules or supraclavicular lymph nodes. Patients then received nivolumab; progressors got lymphodepletion, TIL and IL-2. The libraries were made with immunoSEQ v3. Only in-frame clones appear in the TCRdb table, and some are missing; sequencing was by immunoSEQ multiplex PCR. Here the sample spans more than 90,000 clones, approximately 65% being singletons.

This sample comprised tumor tissue, obtained at baseline. The source of this sequence is a person aged 25 to 80 with non-small cell lung cancer. This chain connects TRBV18 to TRBJ2-7; 8 nucleotides line up with TRBD1. The CDR3 here is CASSPAGGRYEQYF. For the CDR3, the DNA is TGTGCCAGCTCACCGGCAGGGGGCAGGTACGAGCAGTACTTC. Drawing the rest from reference TRBV18 and TRBJ2-7, the complete variable domain is NAGVMQNPRHLVRRRGQEARLRCSPMKGHSHVYWYRQLPEEGLKFMVYLQKENIIDESGMPKERFSAEFPKEGPSILRIQQVVRGDSAAYFCASSPAGGRYEQYFGPGTRLTVT.